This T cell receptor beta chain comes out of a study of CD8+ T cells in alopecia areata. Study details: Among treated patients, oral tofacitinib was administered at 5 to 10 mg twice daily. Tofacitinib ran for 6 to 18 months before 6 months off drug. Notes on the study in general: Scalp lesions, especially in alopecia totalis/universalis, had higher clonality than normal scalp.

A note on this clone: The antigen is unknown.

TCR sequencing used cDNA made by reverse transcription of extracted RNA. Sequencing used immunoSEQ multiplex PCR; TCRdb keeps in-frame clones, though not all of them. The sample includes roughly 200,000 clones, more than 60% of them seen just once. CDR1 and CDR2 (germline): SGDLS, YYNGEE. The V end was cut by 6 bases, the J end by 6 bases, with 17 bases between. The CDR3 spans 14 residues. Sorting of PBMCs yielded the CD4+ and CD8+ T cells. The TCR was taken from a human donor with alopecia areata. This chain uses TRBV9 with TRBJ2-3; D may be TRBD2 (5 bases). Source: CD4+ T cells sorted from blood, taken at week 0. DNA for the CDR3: TGTGCCAGCACGACGCGGCGAAGCGGCGATACGCAGTATTTT. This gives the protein CASTTRRSGDTQYF.